This T cell receptor beta chain was recovered during a study of Ad26.COV2.S vaccination and SARS-CoV-2 variants. Study information: Enrolled in COV1001, the donor was in the Ad26.COV2.S trial arm, which received the vaccine. Ad26.COV2.S, an intramuscular injection, was given once or twice 56 days apart. General observations from the study: Recipients of either vaccine or placebo displayed similar breadth of non-spike TCRs. Relative to placebo recipients, vaccine recipients exhibited elevated spike-specific TCR breadth.

The CDR3 runs to 13 residues. Per germline, CDR1 SGHDT and CDR2 YYEEEE. V lost 6 bases and J lost 2; bases outside the gene matches: 4. TCRdb keeps only in-frame clones here, not all; method: immunoSEQ multiplex PCR. The sample records about 350,000 clones, approximately 84% being singletons. Sample treatment: about 20 received Ad26.COV2.S at low or high dose, single or two shots; 5 received placebo; per-sample allocation not given. Sampling was done on day 63 after the first vaccine or placebo injection. Comment on this clone: What it binds is unknown.

Source: peripheral blood, taken in a trial of Ad26.COV2.S vaccine versus placebo. The chain is built from TRBV5-6 and TRBJ1-2; 7 bases match TRBD1. The TCR sequence derives from a person aged 18 to 59 who received the Ad26.COV2.S COVID-19 vaccine or a placebo. The CDR3 spells CASKRQGNYGYTF. Here the CDR3 DNA reads TGTGCCAGCAAGAGACAGGGAAACTATGGCTACACCTTC.